Reported below is one T cell receptor beta chain. The repertoire was sequenced with immunoSEQ multiplex PCR; TCRdb's copy has only in-frame clones and lacks some. This sample carries 170,000 or so clones, roughly four fifths of them seen once, and the ten largest clones take approximately 3%. The data belong to a study of cytomegalovirus exposure and HLA in healthy donors. The length of the CDR3 is 12 residues. The V gene lost 4 bases and the J gene lost 7 bases, with 11 bases spanning the gap. Germline V gives CDR1 SGHTS, CDR2 YDEGEE. The TCR was taken from a woman under 30 in good health and CMV-seropositive. This chain joins TRBV5-8 and TRBJ1-2, with D tentatively TRBD1 (6 bases). The sequenced sample consisted of PBMCs. The chain's CDR3 is CASSRTGSGYTF. In DNA form, the CDR3 reads TGTGCCAGCAGCCGAACAGGGTCTGGCTACACCTTC.